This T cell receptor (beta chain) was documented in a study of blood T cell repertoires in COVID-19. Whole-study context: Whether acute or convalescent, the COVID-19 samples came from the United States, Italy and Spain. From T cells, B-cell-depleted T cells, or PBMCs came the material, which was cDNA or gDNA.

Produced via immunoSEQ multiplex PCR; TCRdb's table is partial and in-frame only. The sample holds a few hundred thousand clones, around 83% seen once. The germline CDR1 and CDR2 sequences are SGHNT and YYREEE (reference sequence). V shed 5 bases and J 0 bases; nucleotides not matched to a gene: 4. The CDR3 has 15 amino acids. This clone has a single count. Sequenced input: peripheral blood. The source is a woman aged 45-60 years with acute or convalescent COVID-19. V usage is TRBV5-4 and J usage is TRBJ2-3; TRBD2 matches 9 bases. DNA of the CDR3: TGTGCCAGCAGGGCGACTAGCGGAAGCACAGATACGCAGTATTTT. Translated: CASRATSGSTDTQYF.